The sequence of this T cell receptor (beta chain) was determined in a study of graft-versus-host responses after intestinal transplantation. As for the study in general: The whole recipient group had anti-thymocyte globulin induction followed by tacrolimus and steroids for roughly three years. Study findings and constraints: Clonal ratios of graft-versus-host to host-versus-graft in allografts were high for patients exhibiting graft-donor T cell macrochimerism. Analysis identified GvH clones in recipient marrow, with some appearing first in ileum or blood. Peak levels of circulating GvH clones tracked with early post-transplant HvG declines.

There are 11 residues in the CDR3. Per germline, CDR1 SQVTM and CDR2 ANQGSEA. Points on this clone: The antigen remains undetermined. The junction shows a germline mismatch at one end, possibly a read error.

Method: immunoSEQ multiplex PCR; TCRdb's copy keeps in-frame clones and lacks some. The table shows 9,000 to 10,000 clones, with approximately 94% occurring only once. The chain uses TRBV29-1 and TRBJ2-1; D is uncertain. The receptor was isolated from a human patient who received an intestinal transplant, so some T cells may come from the graft donor. The material was PBMCs, obtained 8 days after intestinal transplant. This CDR3 is CSVDTPNQQFF. The CDR3 DNA is TGCAGCGTTGATACCCCCAATCAGCAGTTCTTC.